The clone carrying this TCR beta chain has more than one count but fewer than ten. The record originates from a study of T-cell memory formation after mild COVID-19. The CDR3 length is 14 residues. The germline V and J ends were trimmed by 5 bases and 1 base, with 12 bases remaining between them. Germline V gene lookup returns CDR1 SGHTA and CDR2 FQGNSA. TCRdb fed the 5' RACE reads into MiXCR, producing one record per CDR3 protein. The sample lists about 350,000 distinct CDR3 sequences; roughly 13% were seen once. J is TRBJ2-7 and V is TRBV7-2, with no clear D. The sequence derives from a man between 18 and 35 years old who had mild COVID-19 (a few samples of this study predate the infection). Cell type and time point are not known. Input material: PBMCs or a T cell subset sorted from them (not recorded which). The CDR3 spells CASSPMPESYEQYF. The CDR3 bases are TGTGCCAGCAGCCCCATGCCCGAGTCCTACGAGCAGTACTTC.